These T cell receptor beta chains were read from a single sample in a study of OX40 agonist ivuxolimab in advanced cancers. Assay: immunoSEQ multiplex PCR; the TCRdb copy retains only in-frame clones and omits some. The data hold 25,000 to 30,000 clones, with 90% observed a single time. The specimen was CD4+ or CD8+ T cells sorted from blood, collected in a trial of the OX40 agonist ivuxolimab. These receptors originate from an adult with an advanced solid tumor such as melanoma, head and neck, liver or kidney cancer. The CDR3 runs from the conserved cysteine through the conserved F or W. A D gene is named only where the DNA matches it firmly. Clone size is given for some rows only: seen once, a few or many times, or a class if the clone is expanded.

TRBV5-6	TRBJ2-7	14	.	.	CASTRKQGSYEQYF	TGTGCCAGCACCCGCAAACAGGGCTCCTACGAGCAGTACTTC
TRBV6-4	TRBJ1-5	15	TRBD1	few	CASSEDSTGGQPQHF	TGTGCCAGCAGTGAAGATTCGACAGGGGGGCAGCCCCAGCATTTT
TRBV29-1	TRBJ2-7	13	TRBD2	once	CSVERSGRYEQYF	TGCAGCGTTGAACGTAGCGGGAGGTACGAGCAGTACTTC
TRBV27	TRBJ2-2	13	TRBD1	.	CASRTGGTGELFF	TGTGCCAGCAGGACAGGGGGCACCGGGGAGCTGTTTTTT
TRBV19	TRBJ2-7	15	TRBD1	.	CASSIQGALSYEQYF	TGTGCCAGTAGTATTCAGGGGGCCCTTTCCTACGAGCAGTACTTC
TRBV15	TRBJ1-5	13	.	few	CATSHASNSPQHF	TGTGCCACCAGCCATGCGAGTAACTCGCCCCAGCATTTT
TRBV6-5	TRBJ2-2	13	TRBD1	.	CASTAQGTGELFF	TGTGCCAGCACTGCACAGGGGACCGGGGAGCTGTTTTTT
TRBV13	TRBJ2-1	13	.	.	CASSLRIYNEQFF	TGTGCCAGCAGCTTACGTATCTACAATGAGCAGTTCTTC
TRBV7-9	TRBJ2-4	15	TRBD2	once	CASSLGLAGIGIQYF	TGTGCCAGCAGCTTAGGACTAGCGGGCATTGGGATTCAGTACTTC
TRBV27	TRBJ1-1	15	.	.	CASSTTLRPGGEAFF	TGTGCCAGCAGTACCACACTGCGCCCGGGTGGTGAAGCTTTCTTT
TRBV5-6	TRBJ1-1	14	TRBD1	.	CASSLGQGSTEAFF	TGTGCCAGCAGCCTGGGACAGGGGAGCACTGAAGCTTTCTTT
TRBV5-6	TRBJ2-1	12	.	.	CASSLPANEQFF	TGTGCCAGCAGCTTGCCGGCCAATGAGCAGTTCTTC
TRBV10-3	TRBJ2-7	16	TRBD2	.	CAISDLLADNSYEQYF	TGTGCCATCAGTGATTTACTAGCGGACAACTCCTACGAGCAGTACTTC
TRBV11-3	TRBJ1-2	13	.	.	CASGRAGHYGYTF	TGTGCCAGCGGGAGAGCAGGTCACTATGGCTACACCTTC
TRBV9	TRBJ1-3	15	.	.	CASSVGAGYGNTIYF	TGTGCCAGCAGCGTAGGGGCGGGTTATGGAAACACCATATATTTT
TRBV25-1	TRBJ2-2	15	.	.	CASSERASNTGELFF	TGTGCCAGCAGTGAAAGGGCTTCGAACACCGGGGAGCTGTTTTTT
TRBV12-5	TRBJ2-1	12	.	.	CASGTEYNEQFF	TGTGCTAGTGGGACGGAATACAATGAGCAGTTCTTC
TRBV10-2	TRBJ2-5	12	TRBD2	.	CASMGLQETQYF	TGCGCCAGCATGGGACTACAAGAGACCCAGTACTTC
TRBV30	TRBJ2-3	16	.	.	CAWSEFRGSYTDTQYF	TGTGCCTGGAGTGAGTTTCGTGGGAGTTACACAGATACGCAGTATTTT
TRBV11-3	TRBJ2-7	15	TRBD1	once	CASSSPGQGAYEQYF	TGTGCCAGCAGTTCCCCGGGACAGGGGGCCTACGAGCAGTACTTC
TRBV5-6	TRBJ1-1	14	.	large	CASSWELVGTEAFF	TGTGCCAGCAGCTGGGAACTGGTTGGCACTGAAGCTTTCTTT